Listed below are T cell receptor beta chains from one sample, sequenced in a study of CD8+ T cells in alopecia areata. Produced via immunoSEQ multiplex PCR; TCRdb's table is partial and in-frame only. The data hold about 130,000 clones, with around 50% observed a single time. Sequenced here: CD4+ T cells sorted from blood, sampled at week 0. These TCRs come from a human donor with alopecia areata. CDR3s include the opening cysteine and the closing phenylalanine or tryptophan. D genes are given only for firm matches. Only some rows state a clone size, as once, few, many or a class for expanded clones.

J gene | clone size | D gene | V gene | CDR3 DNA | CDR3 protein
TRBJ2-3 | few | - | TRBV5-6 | TGTGCCAGCAGCTTGAAAGATACGCAGTATTTT | CASSLKDTQYF
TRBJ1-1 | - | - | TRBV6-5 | TGTGCCAGCAGTTACTCGCGTCGTATCCAGACTGAAGCTTTCTTT | CASSYSRRIQTEAFF
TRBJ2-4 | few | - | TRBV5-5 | TGTGCCAGCAGCTTGGATCAGTACATTCAGTACTTC | CASSLDQYIQYF
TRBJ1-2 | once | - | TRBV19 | TGTGCCAGTAGTGGATCTTACTATGGCTACACCTTC | CASSGSYYGYTF
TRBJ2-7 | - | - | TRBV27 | TGTGCCAGCAGTTTAGTCCGCGGCGAGCAGTACTTC | CASSLVRGEQYF
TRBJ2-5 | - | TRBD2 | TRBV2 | TGTGCCAGCAAACGGCGGGGGGACCTTGGGGAGACCCAGTACTTC | CASKRRGDLGETQYF
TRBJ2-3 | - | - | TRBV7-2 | TGTGCCAGCAGCTTAACAGGGAGGTTCACGGATACGCAGTATTTT | CASSLTGRFTDTQYF
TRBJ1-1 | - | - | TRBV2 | TGTGCCACCTACGATGGGGGGCGAGGGAACACTGAAGCTTTCTTT | CATYDGGRGNTEAFF
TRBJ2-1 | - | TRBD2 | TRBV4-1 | TGCGCCAGCAGCCAAAAGCTCCTAGCGGGAGGGTCCTACAATGAGCAGTTCTTC | CASSQKLLAGGSYNEQFF
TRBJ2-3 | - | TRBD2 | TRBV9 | TGTGCCAGCAGCGTAGTAGCGGGGGTGCAGTATTTT | CASSVVAGVQYF
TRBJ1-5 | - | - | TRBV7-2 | TGTGCCAGCAGCTTAGAAATGGCCGGGGACGGGGATCAGCCCCAGCATTTT | CASSLEMAGDGDQPQHF
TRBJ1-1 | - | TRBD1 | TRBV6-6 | TGTGCCAGCAGTACGACAGGGGGCGATCTCGAAGCTTTCTTT | CASSTTGGDLEAFF
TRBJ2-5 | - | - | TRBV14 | TGTGCCAGCAGCCAAGCTAGCAGCGCGACCCAGTACTTC | CASSQASSATQYF
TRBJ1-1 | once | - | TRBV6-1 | TGTGCCAGCAAAATGATGGGGGGAATGAACACTGAAGCTTTCTTT | CASKMMGGMNTEAFF
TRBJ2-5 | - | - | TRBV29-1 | TGCAGCGTAAGGGAGGCGACGGAAGAGACCCAGTACTTC | CSVREATEETQYF
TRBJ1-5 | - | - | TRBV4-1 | TGCGCCAGCAGTTTAGCAGGGACGAGCAATCAGCCCCAGCATTTT | CASSLAGTSNQPQHF
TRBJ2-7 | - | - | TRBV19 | TGTGCCAGTAAAGGTCAGGCCAGCAACTACGAGCAGTACTTC | CASKGQASNYEQYF
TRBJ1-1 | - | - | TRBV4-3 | TGCGCCAGCAGCCAATCAGGACAGTCCCCTGGAGCTTTCTTT | CASSQSGQSPGAFF
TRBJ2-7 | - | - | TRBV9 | TGTGCCAGCAGCTTAAATTTAGGCCCCCCTTATGACGAGCAGTACTTC | CASSLNLGPPYDEQYF
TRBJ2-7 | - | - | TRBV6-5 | TGTGCCAGCAGTTACGACCCGAGGGGCGAGCAGTACTTC | CASSYDPRGEQYF
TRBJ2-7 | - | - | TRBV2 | TGTGCCAGCGGCCGAGAAATTAACGAGCAGTACTTC | CASGREINEQYF
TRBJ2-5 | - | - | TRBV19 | TGTGCCACCCAGAGCTCGCAAGAGACCCAGTACTTC | CATQSSQETQYF
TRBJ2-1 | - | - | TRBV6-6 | TGTGCCAGCAGTTACTCCTGGCCATACAATGAGCAGTTCTTC | CASSYSWPYNEQFF
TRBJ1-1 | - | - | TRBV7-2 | TGTGCCAGCAGCTTCCAGGGATCGGACACTGAAGCTTTCTTT | CASSFQGSDTEAFF
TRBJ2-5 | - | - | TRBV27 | TGTGCCAGCAGTTTATTTCCCGGGGTGGAGACCCAGTACTTC | CASSLFPGVETQYF
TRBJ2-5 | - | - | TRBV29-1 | TGCAGCACTGGGGGGCAGCAAGAGACCCAGTACTTC | CSTGGQQETQYF
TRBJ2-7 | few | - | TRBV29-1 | TGCAGCGTAAGCCCGGGACAACTCTACGAGCAGTACTTC | CSVSPGQLYEQYF
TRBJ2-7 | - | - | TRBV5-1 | TGCGCCAGCAGCTCGGGATCGGCAGGCGAGCAGTACTTC | CASSSGSAGEQYF
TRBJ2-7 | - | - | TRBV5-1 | TGCGCCAGCAGCTTGACAACCTACGAGCAGTACTTC | CASSLTTYEQYF
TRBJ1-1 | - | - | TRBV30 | TGTGCCTGGAAGTGGGAGAGGAACACTGAAGCTTTCTTT | CAWKWERNTEAFF
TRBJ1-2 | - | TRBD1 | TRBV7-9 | TGTGCCAGCAGCTCCTATGGACAGGGGAACTATGGCTACACCTTC | CASSSYGQGNYGYTF
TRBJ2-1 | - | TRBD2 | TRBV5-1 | TGCGCCAGCAGGGGGACTAGCTTCGACAATGAGCAGTTCTTC | CASRGTSFDNEQFF
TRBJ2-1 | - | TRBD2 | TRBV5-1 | TGCGCCAGCAGATCCAATAGCGGGCGCAATGAGCAGTTCTTC | CASRSNSGRNEQFF
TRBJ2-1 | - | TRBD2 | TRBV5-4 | TGTGCCAGCAGCGTTAGCGGGGACAAAGACAATGAGCAGTTCTTC | CASSVSGDKDNEQFF
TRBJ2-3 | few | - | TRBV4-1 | TGCGCCAGCAGCCATGACCCCGGCACAGATACGCAGTATTTT | CASSHDPGTDTQYF
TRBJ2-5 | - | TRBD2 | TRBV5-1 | TGCGCCAGCAGCCCGACACTAGCGGGAGGAGAGACCCAGTACTTC | CASSPTLAGGETQYF
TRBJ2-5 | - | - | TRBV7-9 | TGTGCCAGCAGCTTAGGATCTAGAAAGGAGACCCAGTACTTC | CASSLGSRKETQYF
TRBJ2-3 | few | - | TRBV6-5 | TGTGCCAGCAGTTATGACAGGTCCGATACGCAGTATTTT | CASSYDRSDTQYF
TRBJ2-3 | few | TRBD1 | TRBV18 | TGTGCCAGCTCACCCCGAGACCGGGACAGACGAGGAGATACGCAGTATTTT | CASSPRDRDRRGDTQYF